The rows below give T cell receptor beta chains drawn from one sample of a study of T-cell reconstitution after alpha-beta-depleted transplantation in children. One entry per CDR3 protein results from TCRdb running MiXCR on the PCR reads. Of approximately 490,000 distinct CDR3 sequences in the sample, under 15% were seen once. Material: PBMCs from the stem cell graft donor, obtained from the stem cell graft. The receptors were sampled from a human donor who donated a stem cell graft to a child with combined immunodeficiency. Each CDR3 is given with its conserved first and last residue. The D gene is left open where the match is weak. The size field is filled for only some rows; it gives once, few, many or a size class.

13	TRBV6-1	TRBJ2-7	few	NA	CASSRDQTYEQYF	TGTGCCAGCAGCCGGGACCAGACCTACGAGCAGTACTTC
12	TRBV4-3	TRBJ2-1	many	NA	CASSRDYQEQFF	TGCGCCAGCAGCCGCGACTACCAAGAGCAGTTCTTC
15	TRBV12-3/TRBV12-4	TRBJ2-1	many	TRBD2	CASSLTSGYYNEQFF	TGTGCCAGCAGTTTGACTAGCGGGTACTACAATGAGCAGTTCTTC
15	TRBV9	TRBJ2-2	many	TRBD1	CASSVGDRGLGELFF	TGTGCCAGCAGCGTAGGAGACAGGGGGCTCGGGGAGCTGTTTTTT
12	TRBV29-1	TRBJ2-1	NA	NA	CSGGTIYNEQFF	TGCAGCGGGGGGACAATTTACAATGAGCAGTTCTTC
16	TRBV5-1	TRBJ2-3	NA	NA	CASSLAGLESTDTQYF	TGCGCCAGCAGCTTGGCCGGACTGGAAAGCACAGATACGCAGTATTTT
14	TRBV27	TRBJ2-1	NA	NA	CASGSVGGSNEQFF	TGTGCCAGCGGTTCCGTCGGGGGTAGCAATGAGCAGTTCTTC
14	TRBV12-3/TRBV12-4	TRBJ1-5	many	TRBD1	CASSYRGPDQPQHF	TGTGCCAGCAGTTACAGGGGGCCCGATCAGCCCCAGCATTTT
15	TRBV7-8	TRBJ2-7	NA	NA	CASSQGSTPPYEQYF	TGTGCCAGCAGTCAAGGGTCTACACCACCCTACGAGCAGTACTTC
19	TRBV4-1	TRBJ2-1	NA	TRBD2	CASSRHPVHLAGFYNEQFF	TGCGCCAGCAGCCGCCACCCCGTCCATCTAGCGGGCTTCTACAATGAGCAGTTCTTC
15	TRBV9	TRBJ2-1	few	TRBD2	CASSVSGGAGGEQFF	TGTGCCAGCAGCGTATCCGGGGGGGCCGGGGGAGAGCAGTTCTTC
15	TRBV7-9	TRBJ1-1	NA	TRBD1	CASSDSGGYDTEAFF	TGTGCCAGCAGCGACTCAGGGGGCTACGACACTGAAGCTTTCTTT
14	TRBV12-3/TRBV12-4	TRBJ2-7	few	NA	CASSSVGGRYEQYF	TGTGCCAGCAGTTCCGTCGGGGGCCGCTACGAGCAGTACTTC
14	TRBV5-6	TRBJ2-2	few	NA	CASSKDGNTGELFF	TGTGCCAGCAGCAAAGACGGGAACACCGGGGAGCTGTTTTTT
15	TRBV4-2	TRBJ1-3	many	NA	CASSQDLASGNTIYF	TGTGCCAGCAGCCAAGATCTCGCTTCTGGAAACACCATATATTTT
16	TRBV12-3/TRBV12-4	TRBJ1-5	NA	NA	CASSPRARGLNQPQHF	TGTGCCAGCAGCCCCAGGGCGAGGGGTCTTAATCAGCCCCAGCATTTT
15	TRBV6-5	TRBJ1-2	NA	TRBD1	CASSYMTGTNYGYTF	TGTGCCAGCAGTTACATGACAGGGACTAACTATGGCTACACCTTC
13	TRBV7-9	TRBJ2-5	few	NA	CASSPRSKETQYF	TGTGCCAGCAGCCCAAGGTCCAAAGAGACCCAGTACTTC
13	TRBV4-3	TRBJ1-1	NA	TRBD1	CASSQDRRTEAFF	TGCGCCAGCAGCCAGGACAGGCGCACTGAAGCTTTCTTT
13	TRBV6-2/TRBV6-3	TRBJ2-7	many	NA	CASSWNGYYEQYF	TGTGCCAGCAGTTGGAACGGCTACTACGAGCAGTACTTC
15	TRBV12-3/TRBV12-4	TRBJ2-5	many	NA	CASSSDWTARETQYF	TGTGCCAGCAGTTCCGACTGGACAGCTAGGGAGACCCAGTACTTC
13	TRBV11-2	TRBJ2-3	NA	NA	CASSPPLRDTQYF	TGTGCCAGCAGCCCTCCGCTTAGGGATACGCAGTATTTT
13	TRBV29-1	TRBJ1-1	NA	NA	CSVLDGANTEAFF	TGCAGCGTTCTGGACGGGGCTAACACTGAAGCTTTCTTT
14	TRBV20-1	TRBJ2-7	many	NA	CSARARAGTGEQYF	TGCAGTGCTAGAGCGAGGGCGGGGACGGGGGAGCAGTACTTC
13	TRBV20-1	TRBJ1-5	NA	NA	CSATESAAQPQHF	TGCAGTGCAACCGAGAGCGCAGCCCAGCCCCAGCATTTT
13	TRBV5-5	TRBJ2-7	many	TRBD2	CASSFPGRNEQYF	TGTGCCAGCAGCTTCCCCGGGAGGAACGAGCAGTACTTC
19	TRBV15	TRBJ2-5	NA	TRBD2	CATSRDLGGGEGYQETQYF	TGTGCCACCAGCAGAGATCTTGGGGGAGGGGAGGGGTACCAAGAGACCCAGTACTTC
14	TRBV5-1	TRBJ1-5	many	TRBD1	CASSPGTGDQPQHF	TGTGCCAGCAGCCCGGGGACAGGGGATCAGCCCCAGCATTTT
15	TRBV7-2	TRBJ2-3	few	NA	CASSLAYLFMDTQYF	TGTGCCAGCAGCTTAGCGTACCTATTCATGGATACGCAGTATTTT
13	TRBV11-1	TRBJ1-1	NA	NA	CASSLAPPAEAFF	TGTGCCAGCAGCTTAGCCCCGCCGGCTGAAGCTTTCTTT
14	TRBV7-9	TRBJ2-1	many	NA	CASSVSLSYNEQFF	TGTGCCAGCAGCGTTAGCCTCTCCTACAATGAGCAGTTCTTC
13	TRBV12-3/TRBV12-4	TRBJ1-1	NA	NA	CASRERRNTEAFF	TGTGCCAGCAGGGAAAGGAGAAACACTGAAGCTTTCTTT
14	TRBV2	TRBJ2-3	few	NA	CASSPGLGTDTQYF	TGTGCCAGCAGTCCCGGGCTGGGCACAGATACGCAGTATTTT
16	TRBV12-3/TRBV12-4	TRBJ2-1	few	TRBD1	CASSHPGQGEYNEQFF	TGTGCCAGCAGTCACCCGGGACAGGGGGAATACAATGAGCAGTTCTTC
17	TRBV5-1	TRBJ2-2	NA	NA	CASTSGPEGGETGELFF	TGCGCCAGCACCTCCGGTCCCGAAGGCGGGGAAACCGGGGAGCTGTTTTTT
15	TRBV10-3	TRBJ2-2	many	NA	CAISERQGNTGELFF	TGTGCCATCAGTGAGAGGCAGGGGAACACCGGGGAGCTGTTTTTT
14	TRBV20-1	TRBJ2-3	NA	TRBD2	CSALLAGGPDTQYF	TGCAGTGCTCTACTAGCGGGAGGGCCAGATACGCAGTATTTT
12	TRBV9	TRBJ2-3	few	NA	CASSVAGDTQYF	TGTGCCAGCAGCGTAGCGGGAGATACGCAGTATTTT
15	TRBV12-3/TRBV12-4	TRBJ2-5	many	TRBD2	CASSLSLAGGETQYF	TGTGCCAGCAGTTTAAGTCTAGCGGGAGGAGAGACCCAGTACTTC
17	TRBV27	TRBJ2-5	few	NA	CASSPGRNHQVAETQYF	TGTGCCAGCAGCCCGGGGAGAAACCACCAAGTGGCGGAGACCCAGTACTTC
12	TRBV12-3/TRBV12-4	TRBJ1-1	few	NA	CASSLRHTEAFF	TGTGCCAGCAGTTTGAGGCACACTGAAGCTTTCTTT
15	TRBV6-5	TRBJ2-1	few	TRBD2	CASSRGLGAYNEQFF	TGTGCCAGCAGCAGAGGACTAGGGGCCTACAATGAGCAGTTCTTC
16	TRBV10-3	TRBJ1-4	few	TRBD1	CAISSDRGGTNEKLFF	TGTGCCATCAGTTCCGACAGGGGAGGGACTAATGAAAAACTGTTTTTT
18	TRBV12-3/TRBV12-4	TRBJ1-2	NA	NA	CASSFSGGGAPNGEVFTF	TGTGCCAGCAGTTTTTCCGGTGGCGGGGCTCCGAACGGGGAAGTTTTCACCTTC
13	TRBV7-9	TRBJ2-1	few	NA	CASSLGPRGEQFF	TGTGCCAGCAGCTTAGGCCCGCGGGGTGAGCAGTTCTTC
13	TRBV11-1	TRBJ1-1	many	NA	CATAQGSTTEAFF	TGTGCCACCGCCCAGGGATCAACGACTGAAGCTTTCTTT